A single sample is the source of the 16 T cell receptor beta chains below, sequenced in a study of shared clonotypes between healthy human individuals. The assay was immunoSEQ multiplex PCR, and TCRdb's table has in-frame clones only and misses some. The repertoire consists of some 2,000,000 clones, with more than 90% occurring once and the leading ten covering approximately 0.13%. The sample was naive CD4+ T cells sorted from blood. Indicated subset: CD45RA+ positively selected. These receptors originate from a man between 18 and 29 years old in good health.

CDR3: CASSLFWGKDSPLHF. The CDR3 nucleotides are TGTGCCAGCAGCTTATTTTGGGGCAAGGATTCACCCCTCCACTTT. The V and J genes are TRBV11-2 and TRBJ1-6; TRBD1 is a possible D gene (5 bases). Germline CDR1 SGHAT, CDR2 FQNNGV. CDR3 length: 15 amino acids. V lost 2 bases and J 8 bases, leaving 13 bases between the germline ends.

V gene TRBV10-3 combines with J gene TRBJ2-5; 7 bases match TRBD1. V trimming: 3 bases; J trimming: 2 bases; junction bases outside the gene matches: 6. Germline V lookup: CDR1 ENHRY, CDR2 SYGVKD. The CDR3 has 15 amino acids. CDR3 sequence (DNA): TGTGCCATCAGTGATTCAGGGGGACCTCAAGAGACCCAGTACTTC. Its translation is CAISDSGGPQETQYF.

The V and J genes are TRBV6-6 and TRBJ2-7; 8 nucleotides align to TRBD1. CDR1 MNHNY and CDR2 SVGAGI come from the germline V gene (reference sequence). Trimming cost V 6 bases and J 5 bases; bases outside gene matches: 15. This CDR3 comprises 16 residues. The CDR3 is CASRLQPPDRVHEQYF. CDR3 DNA: TGTGCCAGCAGACTCCAACCCCCGGACAGGGTACACGAGCAGTACTTC.

The CDR3 bases are TGCGCCAGCAGCCTGGGGACAGGCTCAGGAACTGAAGCTTTCTTT. As protein: CASSLGTGSGTEAFF. The chain recombines TRBV5-1 with TRBJ1-1; TRBD1 matches 8 bases. V dropped 4 bases and J dropped 5; count of bases not matched to a gene: 10. Germline CDR1 reads SGHRS; CDR2 reads YFSETQ. The length of the CDR3 is 15 residues.

V is TRBV19 and J is TRBJ2-5, with 9 bases that match TRBD2. In germline, CDR1 is LNHDA, CDR2 SQIVND (reference sequence). This CDR3 comprises 15 residues. Trimming at V came to 5 bases and at J to 2 bases, leaving 6 bases not matched to a gene. CDR3: CASSPPAGGQETQYF. The CDR3 DNA reads TGTGCCAGTAGTCCCCCCGCGGGAGGGCAAGAGACCCAGTACTTC. Filled out from reference TRBV19 and TRBJ2-5, the complete variable domain reads DGGITQSPKYLFRKEGQNVTLSCEQNLNHDAMYWYRQDPGQGLRLIYYSQIVNDFQKGDIAEGYSVSREKKESFPLTVTSAQKNPTAFYLCASSPPAGGQETQYFGPGTRLLVL.

For this clone: Other DNA sequences in the same sample also yield this CDR3. The rearrangement joins TRBV6-6 to TRBJ1-1; possible D gene TRBD1, 5 bases. This CDR3 has 13 residues. V lost 2 bases and J 1 base, leaving 5 bases between the germline ends. The V gene's germline CDR1 is MNHNY and CDR2 SVGAGI (reference sequence). The CDR3 loop reads CASSYGQNTEAFF. The CDR3 region has the DNA TGTGCCAGCAGTTACGGACAGAACACTGAAGCTTTCTTT.

This chain connects TRBV19 to TRBJ2-5; D tentatively reads TRBD1 or TRBD2 (6 bases each). Germline CDR1 reads LNHDA; CDR2 reads SQIVND (reference sequence). With 8 bases removed from V and 8 bases from J, the gap between germline ends came to 18 bases. CDR3 size: 13 residues. The CDR3 loop reads CASSLGGSGTQYF. CDR3 coding DNA: TGTGCCAGTTCCCTGGGGGGCTCCGGAACCCAGTACTTC.

This chain joins TRBV6-1 and TRBJ1-2, with TRBD1 as a possible D gene (5 bases). The germline V gene encodes CDR1 MNHNS and CDR2 SASEGT. V was cut by 3 bases and J by 8 bases, with 16 bases left in between. The CDR3 spans 14 residues. CDR3 sequence (DNA): TGTGCCAGCAGTGATCGGGACGGCCAGGGAGGCTACACCTTC. It codes for CASSDRDGQGGYTF.

V usage is TRBV2 and J usage is TRBJ1-5; D unclear. The CDR3 covers 13 residues. Trimming left V 7 bases short and J 4 bases short, with 11 bases between. CDR1 is SNHLY and CDR2 is FYNNEI in the germline V gene. CDR3 sequence: CASKKAENQPQHF. The CDR3 bases are TGTGCCAGCAAGAAAGCCGAAAATCAGCCCCAGCATTTT.

In the case of this clone: In the same sample, other DNA sequences code for this CDR3. This rearrangement joins TRBV9 to TRBJ1-6; D is uncertain. V lost 3 bases to trimming and J lost 3 bases, with 10 bases between them. Germline values: CDR1 SGDLS, CDR2 YYNGEE. This CDR3 spans 15 amino acids. The CDR3 nucleotides read TGTGCCAGCAGCGCGGACGGAGACTATAATTCACCCCTCCACTTT. Its protein is CASSADGDYNSPLHF. Full variable domain (rest looked up from reference TRBV9 and TRBJ1-6): DSGVTQTPKHLITATGQRVTLRCSPRSGDLSVYWYQQSLDQGLQFLIQYYNGEERAKGNILERFSAQQFPDLHSELNLSSLELGDSALYFCASSADGDYNSPLHFGNGTRLTVT.

V usage is TRBV4-1 and J usage is TRBJ1-2, with unresolved D. The germline V gene has CDR1 MGHRA and CDR2 YSYEKL. The CDR3 runs 14 residues. Trimming stripped 1 base from V and 2 bases from J, with 8 bases between. In DNA form, the CDR3 reads TGCGCCAGCAGCCAAGTGGCAGAGAACTATGGCTACACCTTC. Encoded protein: CASSQVAENYGYTF.

This chain links TRBV5-1 with TRBJ1-1; a weak D match, TRBD1 (5 bases). This CDR3 spans 18 amino acids. V was pared by 3 bases and J by 5 bases, with 26 bases between. CDR1 is SGHRS and CDR2 is YFSETQ in the germline V gene. CDR3 residues: CASSSKSGTALGGTEAFF. DNA of the CDR3: TGCGCCAGCAGCTCTAAATCCGGGACCGCCCTCGGTGGGACTGAAGCTTTCTTT.

This chain connects TRBV30 to TRBJ1-1, with a weak D call TRBD1 (6 bases). Trimming removed 1 base from V and 8 bases from J, with 11 bases in between. The length of the CDR3 is 12 residues. Germline-derived CDR1 and CDR2 are GTSNPN and SVGIG (reference sequence). This chain's CDR3 is CAWSGGQGEAFF. CDR3 nucleotide sequence: TGTGCCTGGAGTGGGGGCCAGGGGGAAGCTTTCTTT. The full variable domain, its missing parts supplied by reference TRBV30 and TRBJ1-1, is SQTIHQWPATLVQPVGSPLSLECTVEGTSNPNLYWYRQAAGRGLQLLFYSVGIGQISSEVPQNLSASRPQDRQFILSSKKLLLSDSGFYLCAWSGGQGEAFFGQGTRLTVV.

The chain combines TRBV13 with TRBJ1-2; TRBD1 is a possible D gene (6 bases). Between the trimmed V and J ends, which lost 4 bases and 4 bases, there was a span of 19 bases. This CDR3 spans 16 amino acids. Germline CDR1 reads PRHDT; CDR2 reads FYEKMQ (reference sequence). The CDR3 bases are TGTGCCAGCAGCTATTATTCGACAGGCCTTCTCTATGGCTACACCTTC. It is translated as CASSYYSTGLLYGYTF.

The rearrangement joins TRBV6-6 to TRBJ2-7, with 11 bases identical to TRBD2. Germline V gene sequence: CDR1 MNHNY, CDR2 SVGAGI (reference sequence). CDR3 length: 15 residues. V lost 5 bases and J lost 5; bases outside the gene matches: 8. CDR3: CASSNSGGAGNEQYF. The CDR3 region has the DNA TGTGCCAGCAGTAATAGCGGGGGGGCCGGCAACGAGCAGTACTTC.

This chain joins TRBV7-2 and TRBJ2-2, with TRBD2 matching over 9 bases. The CDR3 runs to 14 residues. The V segment lost 5 bases and the J segment 7 bases; nucleotides outside the gene matches: 5. The germline V gene encodes CDR1 SGHTA and CDR2 FQGNSA. CDR3 sequence: CASSPERGVGELFF. DNA for the CDR3: TGTGCCAGCAGCCCGGAGCGGGGGGTCGGGGAGCTGTTTTTT.